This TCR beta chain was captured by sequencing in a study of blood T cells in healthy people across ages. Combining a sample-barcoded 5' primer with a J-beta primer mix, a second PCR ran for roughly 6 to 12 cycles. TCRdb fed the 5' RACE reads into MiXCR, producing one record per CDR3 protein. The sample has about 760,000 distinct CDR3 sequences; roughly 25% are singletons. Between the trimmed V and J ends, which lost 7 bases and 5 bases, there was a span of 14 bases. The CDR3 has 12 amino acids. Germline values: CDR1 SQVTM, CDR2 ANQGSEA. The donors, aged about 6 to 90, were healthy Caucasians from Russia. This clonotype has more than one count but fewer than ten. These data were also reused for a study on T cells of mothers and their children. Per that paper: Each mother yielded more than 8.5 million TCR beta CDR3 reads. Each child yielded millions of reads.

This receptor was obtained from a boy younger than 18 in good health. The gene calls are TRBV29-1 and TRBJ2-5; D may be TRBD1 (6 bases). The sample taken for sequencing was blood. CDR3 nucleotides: TGCAGCGGAATGAGAAGGGGGGAGACCCAGTACTTC. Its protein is CSGMRRGETQYF.